Listed here are 23 T cell receptor beta chains from one sample, sequenced in a study of T cell responses to AZD1222 COVID-19 vaccine. Using immunoSEQ multiplex PCR, the repertoire was profiled, and TCRdb retains in-frame clones only, with some absent. The sample consists of 55,000 to 75,000 clones, 75% to 85% of them appearing once. Here the sequenced sample was peripheral blood, taken on day 0 of MenACWY control vaccination. These receptors came from an adult in good health.

This clone was observed a few times. CDR3 DNA sequence: TGTGCCAGCAGCTTGGCCAGGGCGTCGGACGAGCAGTACTTC. Residues: CASSLARASDEQYF. The V gene is TRBV5-5, the J gene TRBJ2-7, with D possibly being TRBD1 (5 bases). The CDR3 is 14 residues long. Germline CDR1 SGHKS, CDR2 YYEKEE (reference sequence). The V gene lost 0 bases and the J gene lost 5 bases, with 12 bases spanning the gap. Looking up the rest from reference TRBV5-5 and TRBJ2-7 gives the full variable domain: DAGVTQSPTHLIKTRGQQVTLRCSPISGHKSVSWYQQVLGQGPQFIFQYYEKEERGRGNFPDRFSARQFPNYSSELNVNALLLGDSALYLCASSLARASDEQYFGPGTRLTVT.

The rearrangement uses TRBV5-4 and TRBJ1-1; 7 bases are a match to TRBD1. Germline V gene lookup returns CDR1 SGHNT and CDR2 YYREEE (reference sequence). The J segment lost 6 bases and the V segment lost 3 bases, leaving 17 bases of the junction unmatched. The CDR3 is 17 amino acids. The CDR3 is CASSSTLTGAKGAEAFF. CDR3 bases: TGTGCCAGCAGCTCGACTCTTACAGGGGCGAAGGGGGCTGAAGCTTTCTTT.

The V call is TRBV6-5, the J call TRBJ1-2; D gene ambiguous. CDR1 and CDR2 (germline): MNHEY, SVGAGI. The CDR3 sequence is 13 residues long. V was cut by 10 bases and J by 4 bases, with 16 bases left in between. The CDR3 nucleotides read TGTGCCATCTCCGTTGGGCCAAGCTATGGCTACACCTTC. It is translated as CAISVGPSYGYTF.

The sample holds one count of this clone. The chain combines TRBV6-5 with TRBJ2-1, with TRBD2 matching 9 bases. CDR3 length: 16 amino acids. V shed 1 base and J 7 bases; nucleotides not matched to a gene: 8. Per germline, CDR1 MNHEY and CDR2 SVGAGI. The CDR3 DNA is TGTGCCAGCAGTTACTATAGCGGGAGTGCTAGAAATGAGCAGTTCTTC. Protein product: CASSYYSGSARNEQFF.

The sample holds a few counts of this clone. The V call is TRBV6-5, the J call TRBJ1-2, with a tentative D call TRBD1 (6 bases). In germline, CDR1 is MNHEY, CDR2 SVGAGI. CDR3 length: 15 residues. Between the trimmed V and J ends, which lost 5 bases and 4 bases, there was a span of 17 bases. The CDR3 loop is CASSPTDRDVYGYTF. In DNA, the CDR3 is TGTGCCAGCAGTCCGACGGACAGAGACGTCTATGGCTACACCTTC.

Comment on this clone: A junction end diverges from the germline sequence, so it may reflect a read error. The V call is TRBV19, the J call TRBJ1-1; no clear D. Germline lookup yields CDR1 LNHDA and CDR2 SQIVND (reference sequence). CDR3 size: 13 residues. In DNA, the CDR3 is TGTGCCAGTAGTATAGACCCGGATCGTGTGTCTATCTTT. Translated, it gives CASSIDPDRVSIF.

V is TRBV6-5 and J is TRBJ2-1; TRBD2 agrees at 11 bases. The CDR3 runs to 15 residues. Germline V gene data show CDR1 as MNHEY and CDR2 as SVGAGI. V shed 6 bases and J 7 bases; nucleotides not matched to a gene: 8. The CDR3 sequence is CASRGSGRAGNEQFF. The CDR3 DNA reads as TGTGCCAGCAGGGGTAGCGGGAGGGCCGGGAATGAGCAGTTCTTC.

This clone was seen only a few times. The CDR3 bases are TGTGCCAGCAGGGAACAGGGGCAGAGACAGCCCCAGCATTTT. It yields the protein CASREQGQRQPQHF. The rearrangement links TRBV6-1 to TRBJ1-5, with 7 positions matching TRBD1. This CDR3 is built from 14 residues. Germline CDR1 and CDR2: MNHNS and SASEGT. Trimming took 6 bases from V and 7 from J; bases not matched to a gene: 9.

This sequence joins TRBV4-3 and TRBJ2-7, with D possibly being TRBD1 (6 bases). Germline V gives CDR1 LGHNA, CDR2 YSLEER. The CDR3 is 13 amino acids. Trimming shortened V by 2 bases and J by 13 bases, and 18 bases separated the two germline ends. CDR3 bases: TGCGCCAGCAGCCAAAGGTGGGGGACAAACAGATACTTC. Protein: CASSQRWGTNRYF.

The V call is TRBV3-1 (or the pseudogene TRBV3-2), the J call TRBJ2-2; D gene ambiguous. This CDR3 is built from 13 residues. Germline V gene sequence: CDR1 LGHDT, CDR2 YNNKEL (reference sequence). V dropped 4 bases and J dropped 7 bases, with 10 bases sitting between them. Here the CDR3 DNA reads TGTGCCAGCAGCCCTAACCACATCGGGGAGCTGTTTTTT. Amino acid sequence: CASSPNHIGELFF.

A remark on this clone: The sample holds other DNA sequences that translate to the same CDR3. The CDR3 is CASSDRGNTEAFF. For the CDR3, the DNA is TGCGCCAGCAGTGACCGGGGAAACACTGAAGCTTTCTTT. The chain has TRBV10-2 and TRBJ1-1; D is undetermined. The CDR3 length is 13 residues. V lost 3 bases and J lost 2, with 7 bases in between. From germline, CDR1 is WSHSY and CDR2 SAAADI.

V and J are TRBV13 and TRBJ2-7, with 8 bases lining up with TRBD2. Per germline, CDR1 PRHDT and CDR2 FYEKMQ (reference sequence). The V segment lost 1 base and the J segment 3 bases; nucleotides outside the gene matches: 5. CDR3 length equals 15 residues. CDR3 in amino acids: CASSLVRRGDYEQYF. CDR3 DNA sequence: TGTGCCAGCAGCTTAGTTCGGCGGGGGGACTACGAGCAGTACTTC. The variable domain in full, with the rest retrieved from reference TRBV13 and TRBJ2-7, is AAGVIQSPRHLIKEKRETATLKCYPIPRHDTVYWYQQGPGQDPQFLISFYEKMQSDKGSIPDRFSAQQFSDYHSELNMSSLELGDSALYFCASSLVRRGDYEQYFGPGTRLTVT.

V is TRBV7-9 and J is TRBJ2-7; 10 nucleotides line up with TRBD1. V was clipped by 5 bases and J by 1 base; unmatched bases: 5. The CDR3 is 15 amino acids. From germline, CDR1 is SEHNR and CDR2 FQNEAQ (reference sequence). The CDR3 coding sequence is TGTGCCAGCAGCCCGACAGGGGGCCGATCCTACGAGCAGTACTTC. This codes for CASSPTGGRSYEQYF.

The rearrangement uses TRBV28 and TRBJ2-1; D ambiguous. CDR3 size: 14 residues. Per the germline V gene, CDR1 is MDHEN and CDR2 is SYDVKM. V lost 8 bases and J 4 bases, leaving 15 bases between the germline ends. CDR3 sequence: CASSGIGEYNEQFF. The CDR3 DNA reads TGTGCCAGCTCGGGTATTGGCGAATACAATGAGCAGTTCTTC.

The V call is TRBV6-1, the J call TRBJ1-6; a possible D gene is TRBD1 (5 bases). Trimming took off 5 bases at V and 8 bases at J, with 16 bases between the two ends. Germline-derived CDR1 and CDR2 are MNHNS and SASEGT. The CDR3 contains 15 residues. The CDR3 loop is CASSTDSPIHSPLHF. Here the CDR3 DNA reads TGTGCCAGCAGTACCGACAGTCCCATTCATTCACCCCTCCACTTT.

The chain couples TRBV30 to TRBJ1-1; a weak D match, TRBD1 (5 bases). Trimming removed 3 bases from V and 11 bases from J, with 16 bases in between. The germline V gene has CDR1 GTSNPN and CDR2 SVGIG (reference sequence). The CDR3 sequence is 12 residues long. CDR3 in DNA: TGTGCCTGGAGCCTCCAAGGGACTCGGGCTTTCTTT. Translated: CAWSLQGTRAFF.

The chain couples TRBV5-4 to TRBJ1-6, with 9 bases matching TRBD1. CDR3 length: 16 residues. V was pared by 5 bases and J by 9 bases, with 12 bases of the junction left unmatched. Germline-derived CDR1 and CDR2 are SGHNT and YYREEE (reference sequence). The CDR3 spells CASSPHPDRGSSPLHF. The CDR3 nucleotides are TGTGCCAGCAGTCCTCACCCCGACAGGGGGTCTTCACCCCTCCACTTT.

This rearrangement joins TRBV11-2 to TRBJ1-1, with D possibly being TRBD1 (6 bases). The germline V gene encodes CDR1 SGHAT and CDR2 FQNNGV. Trimming took off 2 bases at V and 1 base at J, with 11 bases between the two ends. The CDR3 is 15 amino acids. CDR3 region: CASSLTRDKNTEAFF. The CDR3 DNA is TGTGCCAGCAGCTTAACACGGGACAAGAACACTGAAGCTTTCTTT.

The chain recombines TRBV5-1 with TRBJ2-1, with TRBD2 identical over 11 bases. Germline values: CDR1 SGHRS, CDR2 YFSETQ. V shed 4 bases and J 7 bases; nucleotides not matched to a gene: 10. The CDR3 is 16 amino acids. Here the CDR3 DNA reads TGCGCCAGCAGCCTACCGACTAGCGGGGTTGTGAATGAGCAGTTCTTC. Translated: CASSLPTSGVVNEQFF.

J is TRBJ1-1 and V is TRBV12-3 or TRBV12-4; 11 bases align to TRBD1. The CDR3 is 13 residues long. V lost 6 bases, J lost 5 bases, and 2 bases stayed unmatched. CDR3 in amino acids: CASRRDRGTEAFF. CDR3 DNA sequence: TGTGCCAGCAGGAGGGACAGGGGGACTGAAGCTTTCTTT.

V usage is TRBV6-5 and J usage is TRBJ1-2; 7 nucleotides align to TRBD1. CDR1 is MNHEY, CDR2 SVGAGI, per germline. V lost 6 bases, J lost 8 bases, and 12 bases stayed unmatched. The CDR3 loop spans 14 amino acids. CDR3 amino acids: CASRETGQLGGYTF. CDR3 bases: TGTGCCAGCAGGGAGACGGGACAGCTGGGGGGCTACACCTTC.

The chain links TRBV29-1 to TRBJ1-2; D not certain. The CDR3 runs 13 residues. Germline assignment: CDR1 SQVTM and CDR2 ANQGSEA. V was pared by 0 bases and J by 2 bases, with 7 bases between. As DNA, the CDR3 is TGCAGCGTTGAAGAAGGACGGAACTATGGCTACACCTTC. Protein: CSVEEGRNYGYTF. The entire variable domain, with the rest obtained from reference TRBV29-1 and TRBJ1-2, is as follows: SAVISQKPSRDICQRGTSLTIQCQVDSQVTMMFWYRQQPGQSLTLIATANQGSEATYESGFVIDKFPISRPNLTFSTLTVSNMSPEDSSIYLCSVEEGRNYGYTFGSGTRLTVV.

V gene TRBV28 combines with J gene TRBJ1-3; D possibly corresponds to TRBD1 (6 bases). Looked up from germline, CDR1 is MDHEN and CDR2 is SYDVKM. There are 15 residues in the CDR3. With 6 bases removed from V and 4 bases from J, the gap between germline ends came to 16 bases. CDR3 DNA: TGTGCCAGCAGGCGCTCAGGGGTGTCAGGAAACACCATATATTTT. Translation: CASRRSGVSGNTIYF.